The 25 T cell receptor beta chains presented below share a single source sample, sequenced in a study of OX40 agonist ivuxolimab in advanced cancers. The method was immunoSEQ multiplex PCR; TCRdb's version includes in-frame clones alone and lacks a portion of them. The data contain some 89,000 clones, 80% to 90% of them singletons. Material: CD4+ or CD8+ T cells sorted from blood, obtained in a trial of the OX40 agonist ivuxolimab. The source of these receptors is an adult with an advanced solid tumor such as melanoma, head and neck, liver or kidney cancer.

The chain is built from TRBV5-4 and TRBJ2-5; 13 nucleotides line up with TRBD2. Germline loops: CDR1 SGHNT, CDR2 YYREEE (reference sequence). There are 16 residues in the CDR3. V gave up 3 bases and J gave up 4 bases; unmatched junction bases: 6. The CDR3: CASSSGLAGLRETQYF. CDR3 sequence (DNA): TGTGCCAGCAGCTCGGGACTAGCGGGGCTCCGAGAGACCCAGTACTTC.

This clone was counted a few times. The rearrangement joins TRBV5-4 to TRBJ1-1, with 10 bases fitting TRBD1. The CDR3 consists of 16 residues. V dropped 2 bases and J dropped 1; count of bases not matched to a gene: 5. Germline V gives CDR1 SGHNT, CDR2 YYREEE (reference sequence). The CDR3 here is CASSLMGQGSNTEAFF. CDR3 DNA: TGTGCCAGCAGCTTAATGGGACAGGGGTCGAACACTGAAGCTTTCTTT.

The V gene is TRBV6-1, the J gene TRBJ2-5; D uncertain. CDR3 length: 11 amino acids. The V gene lost 5 bases and the J gene lost 5 bases, with 6 bases spanning the gap. The germline V gene has CDR1 MNHNS and CDR2 SASEGT. CDR3 bases: TGTGCCAGCAGTATTGGGGAGACCCAGTACTTC. It is translated as CASSIGETQYF.

This rearrangement joins TRBV15 to TRBJ2-3, with D maybe TRBD1 (6 bases). The V gene lost 2 bases and the J gene lost 2 bases, with 11 bases spanning the gap. The germline V gene encodes CDR1 LNHNV and CDR2 YYDKDF (reference sequence). This CDR3 spans 15 amino acids. In DNA form, the CDR3 reads TGTGCCACCAGCAGAACCGGGACAATCACAGATACGCAGTATTTT. Its protein is CATSRTGTITDTQYF.

The DNA of the CDR3 is TGTGCCAGCAGCTTGTTACAAGGACAGGGAGACGACACTGAAGCTTTCTTT. This gives the protein CASSLLQGQGDDTEAFF. The chain joins TRBV5-4 to TRBJ1-1; 8 bases align to TRBD1. The CDR3 is 17 amino acids. Germline V gene data show CDR1 as SGHNT and CDR2 as YYREEE (reference sequence). Unmatched junction bases numbered 11, after V lost 1 base and J lost 3 bases.

The rearrangement uses TRBV19 and TRBJ1-5; D is perhaps TRBD1 (5 bases). CDR1 and CDR2 from the germline V gene are LNHDA and SQIVND (reference sequence). V was pared by 4 bases and J by 4 bases, with 11 bases between. This CDR3 comprises 14 residues. CDR3 nucleotides: TGTGCCAGTAGTAGCCGGGGCCAAAATCAGCCCCAGCATTTT. Amino acid sequence: CASSSRGQNQPQHF.

The chain joins TRBV11-2 to TRBJ2-1, with D possibly being TRBD1 (5 bases). V was trimmed by 4 bases and J by 4 bases, leaving 11 bases between them. Germline loops: CDR1 SGHAT, CDR2 FQNNGV. The CDR3 is made up of 14 amino acids. The CDR3 DNA reads as TGTGCCAGCAGCTCTGGGGCCAGATACAATGAGCAGTTCTTC. Its translation is CASSSGARYNEQFF.

The rearrangement links TRBV4-1 to TRBJ2-1; 13 nucleotides align to TRBD2. The V gene's germline CDR1 is MGHRA and CDR2 YSYEKL. This CDR3 contains 15 residues. The junction had 3 bases not matched to a gene; V was cut back by 4 bases and J by 6 bases. The CDR3 sequence is CASSLLAGGPNEQFF. CDR3 DNA sequence: TGCGCCAGCAGCCTACTAGCGGGGGGGCCCAATGAGCAGTTCTTC.

The chain uses TRBV18 and TRBJ2-3; D uncertain. CDR3 length: 11 residues. In germline, CDR1 is KGHSH, CDR2 LQKENI. V was pared by 10 bases and J by 1 base, with 6 bases between. In nucleotides, the CDR3 is TGTGCCACCCAGGGCACAGATACGCAGTATTTT. Translation gives CATQGTDTQYF.

The chain links TRBV6-1 to TRBJ1-2; 9 nucleotides line up with TRBD1. There are 16 residues in the CDR3. V lost 4 bases to trimming and J lost 3 bases; unmatched junction nucleotides: 9. CDR1 and CDR2 from the germline V gene are MNHNS and SASEGT. The CDR3 loop reads CASSGAGTGTYYGYTF. CDR3 bases: TGTGCCAGCAGTGGAGCCGGGACAGGGACTTACTATGGCTACACCTTC.

The CDR3 is CASSLGAGGIEAFF. DNA of the CDR3: TGCGCCAGCAGCTTGGGGGCGGGAGGGATTGAAGCTTTCTTT. This chain uses TRBV5-1 with TRBJ1-1; D is ambiguous. The CDR3 spans 14 residues. Trimming shortened V by 0 bases and J by 7 bases, and 13 bases separated the two germline ends. CDR1 SGHRS and CDR2 YFSETQ come from the germline V gene. Drawing the rest from reference TRBV5-1 and TRBJ1-1, the complete variable domain is KAGVTQTPRYLIKTRGQQVTLSCSPISGHRSVSWYQQTPGQGLQFLFEYFSETQRNKGNFPGRFSGRQFSNSRSEMNVSTLELGDSALYLCASSLGAGGIEAFFGQGTRLTVV.

The chain joins TRBV14 to TRBJ1-1; perhaps TRBD1 as D (6 bases). Germline CDR1 reads SGHDN; CDR2 reads FVKESK. The CDR3 contains 13 residues. Trimming stripped 3 bases from V and 14 bases from J, with 19 bases between. This chain's CDR3 is CASSQGLQGRSFF. CDR3 DNA sequence: TGTGCCAGCAGCCAGGGGTTACAGGGAAGGAGCTTCTTT.

CDR3 DNA: TGTGCCAGCAGCTTGGAAGCAGCGGGTGGCTACACCTTC. As protein: CASSLEAAGGYTF. The V gene is TRBV5-4, the J gene TRBJ1-2, with D uncertain. There are 13 residues in the CDR3. CDR1 and CDR2 (germline): SGHNT, YYREEE (reference sequence). The V end lost 0 bases, the J end lost 7 bases, and 10 bases lay between the germline ends.

The genes are TRBV7-3 and TRBJ2-5, with a tentative D call TRBD2 (5 bases). Germline assignment: CDR1 SGHTA and CDR2 FQGTGA. Trimming stripped 1 base from V and 2 bases from J, with 17 bases between. CDR3 length: 17 amino acids. The CDR3 is CASSLNGIRAGQETQYF. Here the CDR3 DNA reads TGTGCCAGCAGCTTAAACGGGATTAGGGCAGGTCAAGAGACCCAGTACTTC.

Only one count was recorded for this clone. The DNA of the CDR3 is TGTGCCACCAGCAGGACGGGGACAAATTCACCCCTCCACTTT. It encodes CATSRTGTNSPLHF. J is TRBJ1-6 and V is TRBV15, with a weak D call TRBD1 (6 bases). The CDR3 contains 14 residues. The V and J ends lost 3 bases and 7 bases respectively, with 10 bases between them. Germline CDR1 is LNHNV and CDR2 is YYDKDF (reference sequence).

The rearrangement joins TRBV19 to TRBJ2-3; 12 nucleotides line up with TRBD2. From germline, CDR1 is LNHDA and CDR2 SQIVND (reference sequence). With V trimmed by 7 bases and J by 6 bases, 14 bases remained unmatched. CDR3 length: 17 amino acids. Here the CDR3 DNA reads TGTGCCAGTAAAGTGAGTGGGCTAGCGGGGGGGCCGGATACGCAGTATTTT. Protein: CASKVSGLAGGPDTQYF.

The chain recombines TRBV4-1 with TRBJ1-2, with no clear D. The V end was cut by 4 bases, the J end by 2 bases, with 14 bases between. Per the germline V gene, CDR1 is MGHRA and CDR2 is YSYEKL. The CDR3 totals 15 residues. The CDR3 DNA is TGCGCCAGCAGCCGCGGTGAGGGTGGCAACTATGGCTACACCTTC. Its translation is CASSRGEGGNYGYTF.

The table lists this clone with a few counts. This chain joins TRBV30 and TRBJ1-1, with 7 bases matching TRBD1. The CDR3 has 14 residues. The germline CDR1 and CDR2 sequences are GTSNPN and SVGIG (reference sequence). V gave up 3 bases and J gave up 4 bases; unmatched junction bases: 8. CDR3 DNA: TGTGCCTGGAGGAATAGGGGGCGGGGCACTGAAGCTTTCTTT. It encodes CAWRNRGRGTEAFF.

The V gene is TRBV4-1, the J gene TRBJ2-2; D possibly uses TRBD1 or TRBD2 (6 bases each). Germline loops: CDR1 MGHRA, CDR2 YSYEKL. The V and J ends lost 3 bases and 2 bases respectively, with 13 bases between them. This CDR3 comprises 16 residues. DNA for the CDR3: TGCGCCAGCAGCCAGTGGGGGGCGGGTAACACCGGGGAGCTGTTTTTT. This codes for CASSQWGAGNTGELFF.

The chain is built from TRBV19 and TRBJ2-2, with 10 nucleotides matching TRBD2. The germline gives CDR1 LNHDA, CDR2 SQIVND (reference sequence). The CDR3 consists of 17 residues. Germline trimming cut 4 bases from V and 0 bases from J; bases unmatched to any gene: 5. The CDR3 nucleotides read TGTGCCAGTAGTAAAGCTAGCGGGGGCACGAACACCGGGGAGCTGTTTTTT. Protein sequence: CASSKASGGTNTGELFF.

V gene TRBV6-1 combines with J gene TRBJ1-1, with a weak D call TRBD1 (6 bases). The CDR3 consists of 16 residues. Germline V lookup: CDR1 MNHNS, CDR2 SASEGT. Trimming shortened V by 4 bases and J by 2 bases, and 17 bases separated the two germline ends. In DNA, the CDR3 is TGTGCCAGCAGTGTGAAAGGGGGGGGCCTAAACACTGAAGCTTTCTTT. Translated: CASSVKGGGLNTEAFF.

A single count supports this clone. This chain connects TRBV4-1 to TRBJ2-5; 9 positions match TRBD2. CDR3 size: 17 residues. After removal of 0 bases from V and 3 bases from J, the junction contained 8 bases not matched to a gene. CDR1 and CDR2 from the germline V gene are MGHRA and YSYEKL. The CDR3 spells CASSQDPSTSGKETQYF. DNA for the CDR3: TGCGCCAGCAGCCAAGACCCATCGACTAGCGGTAAAGAGACCCAGTACTTC.

This sequence joins TRBV5-1 and TRBJ1-1, with 8 bases that match TRBD1. This CDR3 has 16 amino acids. Per germline, CDR1 SGHRS and CDR2 YFSETQ. The V and J ends lost 3 bases and 6 bases, in that order; junction bases with no gene match: 13. The CDR3 reads CASSSDREGERAEAFF. As DNA, the CDR3 is TGCGCCAGCAGCTCGGACAGGGAAGGTGAAAGAGCTGAAGCTTTCTTT.

The chain recombines TRBV10-3 with TRBJ2-1, with D perhaps TRBD2 (5 bases). Germline CDR1 and CDR2: ENHRY and SYGVKD. Trimming took 0 bases from V and 5 from J, leaving 14 bases between them. The CDR3 covers 16 residues. The CDR3 here is CAISESRSSPDNEQFF. The CDR3 nucleotides read TGTGCCATCAGTGAGTCCCGGTCTAGCCCGGACAATGAGCAGTTCTTC.

The V and J genes are TRBV2 and TRBJ1-1, with D possibly TRBD1 on 6 matching bases. This CDR3 contains 15 residues. Germline-derived CDR1 and CDR2 are SNHLY and FYNNEI. V lost 6 bases and J 5 bases, leaving 19 bases between the germline ends. The CDR3 reads CASSLRGGSSTEAFF. CDR3 in DNA: TGTGCCAGCAGCCTCCGGGGGGGCTCAAGTACTGAAGCTTTCTTT.